Listed below are T cell receptor beta chains from one sample, sequenced in a study of T-cell memory formation after mild COVID-19. TCRdb called the 5' RACE reads again in MiXCR, with one record for every CDR3 protein. The repertoire includes about 110,000 distinct CDR3 sequences, about a sixth of them detected once, and approximately 5.1% sits in the top ten. Sequenced input: PBMCs or a T cell subset sorted from them (not recorded which). These receptors all come from a man between 18 and 35 years old who had mild COVID-19 (a few samples of this study predate the infection). Cell type and time point are not known. Each CDR3 is given with its conserved first and last residue. The D gene is left open where the match is weak. The size field is filled for only some rows; it gives once, few, many or a size class.

16	TRBV27	.	TRBJ2-3	few	TGTGCCAGCAGTTTCTGGGCGGGGCAAGGGGGAGATACGCAGTATTTT	CASSFWAGQGGDTQYF
14	TRBV7-2	.	TRBJ2-2	.	TGTGCCTCAAGGGGGATCTCGGGCACCGGGGAGCTGTTTTTT	CASRGISGTGELFF
13	TRBV23-1	.	TRBJ2-1	.	TGCGCCAGCAGTCAACCCGTACGGAGTGAGCAGTTCTTC	CASSQPVRSEQFF
15	TRBV5-6	TRBD1	TRBJ1-2	.	TGTGCCAGCAGCCCAGGGGGGGACGGCATCTATGGCTACACCTTC	CASSPGGDGIYGYTF
13	TRBV30	.	TRBJ2-7	few	TGTGCCTGGATGAGGGGGGCTCACTACGAGCAGTACTTC	CAWMRGAHYEQYF
14	TRBV4-3	TRBD1	TRBJ1-2	.	TGCGCCAGCAGCCAAAACACAGGGGGAAGAGGCTACACCTTC	CASSQNTGGRGYTF
15	TRBV18	TRBD1	TRBJ1-5	.	TGTGCCAGCTCACCCTATGGACAGGGTGGCCAGCCCCAGCATTTT	CASSPYGQGGQPQHF
14	TRBV7-2	.	TRBJ1-5	once	TGTGCCAGCAGCTCCCAGGGGCAGCCAGATACGCAGCATTTT	CASSSQGQPDTQHF
13	TRBV18	.	TRBJ2-5	few	TGTGCCAGCTCAGACTACTCTTCGGAGACCCAGTACTTC	CASSDYSSETQYF
15	TRBV20-1	.	TRBJ1-5	.	TGCAGTGCTCGCGGGGACTGGGGTGGCAATCAGCCCCAGCATTTT	CSARGDWGGNQPQHF
15	TRBV6-2/TRBV6-3	.	TRBJ2-2	few	TGTGCCAGCAGGGGTCTCCCGTTTTTCACCGGGGAGCTGTTTTTT	CASRGLPFFTGELFF
13	TRBV21-1	.	TRBJ2-7	many	TGTGCCAGCAGCAACGGGCGTTCCTACGAGCAGTACTTC	CASSNGRSYEQYF